This entry lists 17 T cell receptor beta chains sequenced from one sample in a study of somatic mutations in cytotoxic T cells in rheumatoid arthritis. The data were produced by immunoSEQ multiplex PCR, yet TCRdb's version contains in-frame clones alone and is incomplete. Of 7,000 to 8,000 clones listed, roughly 87% were seen once; the top ten hold roughly a sixth. Sequences were obtained from CD8+ T cells sorted from blood. Source of these receptors: a middle-aged man with rheumatoid arthritis.

The gene calls are TRBV28 and TRBJ2-7, with 11 bases that match TRBD1. Germline V CDR1 and CDR2: MDHEN, SYDVKM. This CDR3 contains 15 residues. J was trimmed by 3 bases and V by 5 bases; bases with no gene match: 6. The CDR3 reads CASSIGTGGNYEQYV. CDR3 coding DNA: TGTGCCAGCAGTATTGGGACAGGGGGGAACTACGAGCAGTACGTC.

V is TRBV5-6 and J is TRBJ1-1; 8 positions agree with TRBD1. The junction had 1 base not matched to a gene; V was cut back by 2 bases and J by 7 bases. CDR3 length equals 12 residues. Germline V CDR1 and CDR2: SGHDT, YYEEEE. Here the CDR3 DNA reads TGTGCCAGCAGCTTCGGGACAGGTGAAGCTTTCTTT. Protein sequence: CASSFGTGEAFF. Combining the CDR3 with reference TRBV5-6 and TRBJ1-1 gives the whole variable domain DAGVTQSPTHLIKTRGQQVTLRCSPKSGHDTVSWYQQALGQGPQFIFQYYEEEERQRGNFPDRFSGHQFPNYSSELNVNALLLGDSALYLCASSFGTGEAFFGQGTRLTVV.

The chain recombines TRBV11-3 with TRBJ2-7, with 8 bases aligning to TRBD1. This CDR3 has 15 amino acids. Germline lookup yields CDR1 SGHNT and CDR2 YENEEA. V lost 5 bases and J lost 3; bases outside the gene matches: 9. The CDR3 loop reads CASSPGRGQNYEQYF. CDR3 in DNA: TGTGCCAGCAGCCCGGGCAGGGGGCAGAACTACGAGCAGTACTTC.

This rearrangement joins TRBV4-1 to TRBJ2-3; 10 bases map to TRBD2. Per germline, CDR1 MGHRA and CDR2 YSYEKL. This CDR3 spans 17 amino acids. The J segment lost 3 bases and the V segment lost 0 bases, leaving 6 bases of the junction unmatched. CDR3 nucleotides: TGCGCCAGCAGCCAAGATCCCCCTAGCGGGGGAACAGATACGCAGTATTTT. Its protein product is CASSQDPPSGGTDTQYF.

The V call is TRBV19, the J call TRBJ2-7; TRBD1 matches at 9 bases. The germline gives CDR1 LNHDA, CDR2 SQIVND (reference sequence). J gave up 3 bases and V 5 bases, and 5 bases lay outside the gene matches. The CDR3 is made up of 14 amino acids. The CDR3 region is CASSSQGAGYEQYF. As DNA, the CDR3 is TGTGCCAGTAGTTCACAGGGGGCAGGCTACGAGCAGTACTTC. The whole variable domain, remainder taken from reference TRBV19 and TRBJ2-7, is DGGITQSPKYLFRKEGQNVTLSCEQNLNHDAMYWYRQDPGQGLRLIYYSQIVNDFQKGDIAEGYSVSREKKESFPLTVTSAQKNPTAFYLCASSSQGAGYEQYFGPGTRLTVT.

CDR3 region: CASSYSAGDNSPLHF. CDR3 DNA sequence: TGTGCCAGCAGTTACTCCGCAGGGGATAATTCACCCCTCCACTTT. The V and J genes are TRBV6-5 and TRBJ1-6; a possible D gene is TRBD1 (6 bases). This CDR3 has 15 residues. Germline CDR1 MNHEY, CDR2 SVGAGI. With 0 bases removed from V and 5 bases from J, the gap between germline ends came to 8 bases.

This clone has a handful of counts. V is TRBV11-2 and J is TRBJ1-2; 10 bases are shared with TRBD1. Germline V CDR1 and CDR2: SGHAT, FQNNGV. CDR3 length: 15 amino acids. V lost 1 base to trimming and J lost 6 bases; unmatched junction nucleotides: 5. The chain's CDR3 is CASSLALTGGDGYTF. The DNA of the CDR3 is TGTGCCAGCAGCTTAGCCCTGACAGGGGGCGATGGCTACACCTTC.

V is TRBV28 and J is TRBJ1-3; weak D call: TRBD1 (6 bases). The germline gives CDR1 MDHEN, CDR2 SYDVKM. The CDR3 consists of 15 residues. V was pared by 5 bases and J by 0 bases, with 11 bases between. The CDR3 DNA reads as TGTGCCAGCAGTCGATCCAGGGGCTCTGGAAACACCATATATTTT. This encodes CASSRSRGSGNTIYF.

The chain couples TRBV4-1 to TRBJ2-1; the match to TRBD2 covers 15 bases. The CDR3 length is 15 residues. Unmatched junction bases numbered 2, after V lost 3 bases and J lost 8 bases. The germline gives CDR1 MGHRA, CDR2 YSYEKL. CDR3 residues: CASSQGLAGGYEQFF. CDR3 bases: TGCGCCAGCAGCCAGGGACTAGCGGGGGGCTATGAGCAGTTCTTC.

The chain joins TRBV13 to TRBJ1-5; no clear D gene. Germline loops: CDR1 PRHDT, CDR2 FYEKMQ (reference sequence). Trimming shortened V by 4 bases and J by 4 bases, and 5 bases separated the two germline ends. CDR3 length equals 12 residues. The CDR3, as DNA: TGTGCCAGCAGCTCCGGTAATCAGCCCCAGCATTTT. This translates into CASSSGNQPQHF.

This clone occurred a few times. The V call is TRBV5-1, the J call TRBJ2-7; 9 nucleotides agree with TRBD1. CDR3 length equals 15 residues. Germline CDR1 SGHRS, CDR2 YFSETQ. V dropped 4 bases and J dropped 2; count of bases not matched to a gene: 7. The CDR3 loop is CASSPGTGTAYEQYF. The CDR3 DNA sequence: TGCGCCAGCAGCCCGGGGACAGGGACCGCCTACGAGCAGTACTTC.

This clone was counted between two and nine times. The rearrangement joins TRBV29-1 to TRBJ2-2; TRBD1 might be the D (6 bases). Trimming stripped 4 bases from V and 3 bases from J, with 9 bases between. CDR1 and CDR2 (germline): SQVTM, ANQGSEA. The CDR3 has 13 amino acids. CDR3 loop: CSVVTGDTGELFF. For the CDR3, the DNA is TGCAGCGTTGTGACAGGTGACACCGGGGAGCTGTTTTTT.

The chain employs TRBV5-1 and TRBJ1-1; a weak D match, TRBD1 (6 bases). The CDR3 contains 14 residues. Germline lookup yields CDR1 SGHRS and CDR2 YFSETQ. The V end was cut by 5 bases, the J end by 4 bases, with 15 bases between. The CDR3 bases are TGCGCCAGCAGTTCACAGGGTTTGGGCACTGAAGCTTTCTTT. Amino acid sequence: CASSSQGLGTEAFF. The variable domain in full, with the rest retrieved from reference TRBV5-1 and TRBJ1-1, is KAGVTQTPRYLIKTRGQQVTLSCSPISGHRSVSWYQQTPGQGLQFLFEYFSETQRNKGNFPGRFSGRQFSNSRSEMNVSTLELGDSALYLCASSSQGLGTEAFFGQGTRLTVV.

The chain joins TRBV28 to TRBJ2-1, with a weak D call TRBD2 (5 bases). This CDR3 is 13 amino acids long. V was clipped by 3 bases and J by 4 bases, with 7 bases between them. Germline V gene data show CDR1 as MDHEN and CDR2 as SYDVKM. CDR3 nucleotides: TGTGCCAGCAGTTTGAGGGAATACAATGAGCAGTTCTTC. Translating gives CASSLREYNEQFF.

The sample holds a few counts of this clone. The chain is built from TRBV27 and TRBJ1-2, with D possibly being TRBD1 (5 bases). Trimming took off 6 bases at V and 1 base at J, with 15 bases between the two ends. The CDR3 is made up of 15 amino acids. Germline lookup yields CDR1 MNHEY and CDR2 SMNVEV (reference sequence). The CDR3 DNA reads as TGTGCCAGCAGATGGCAGGGAGGTGTTAACTATGGCTACACCTTC. This sequence encodes CASRWQGGVNYGYTF.

This clone was found once. This rearrangement joins TRBV15 to TRBJ2-5; 10 bases are a match to TRBD2. Germline V gene data show CDR1 as LNHNV and CDR2 as YYDKDF (reference sequence). This CDR3 has 16 residues. V dropped 6 bases and J dropped 1; count of bases not matched to a gene: 8. The CDR3 coding sequence is TGTGCCACCAGGCACGCACTAGCGGGGACCCAAGAGACCCAGTACTTC. This encodes CATRHALAGTQETQYF.

The chain has TRBV9 and TRBJ2-2; 7 bases map to TRBD1. The CDR3 sequence is 17 residues long. CDR1 is SGDLS and CDR2 is YYNGEE in the germline V gene. The junction had 15 bases not matched to a gene; V was cut back by 4 bases and J by 6 bases. For the CDR3, the DNA is TGTGCCAGCAGCCCCGGGTCGATAAGACAGGGACCCGGGGAGCTGTTTTTT. Translated: CASSPGSIRQGPGELFF.